The entry below describes one T cell receptor beta chain. Its cognate antigen has yet to be identified. No quality values exist for individual bases; no much larger clone is one base distant. V and J are truncated by 4 bases and 3 bases respectively, leaving an intervening sequence of 13 bases. Counted from cysteine to phenylalanine, this CDR3 has 14 amino acids. Here the CDR3 DNA is all that survives: 42 bases in frame from base 1. Per the germline V gene, MNHEY is the CDR1 and SVGAGI is the CDR2. The entry originates in a study of blood T cell repertoires in COVID-19 (TCRdb year 2020). With regard to the full study: Samples covering the acute and convalescent phases of COVID-19 were provided by collaborators in the United States, Italy and Spain. The material from the prospective study consisted of cDNA or gDNA derived from T cells, B-cell-depleted T cells, or PBMCs. Deeply sampled blood TCRbeta repertoires from subjects exposed to, actively infected with, or recovered from COVID-19 were included in the dataset. The repertoires were released in a freely available public database intended as a resource for research on the immune response to SARS-CoV-2. The samples were drawn from two sources: the first 160 participants of the ongoing ImmuneRACE study, and 1,000 to 1,500 subjects contributed by 6 global collaborators. A de-identified subject ID, COVID-19 status, age in years and sex were almost always included in the sample metadata. Where HLA class I and class II types were available, the types were taken from metadata supplied by the sample provider, not from assay-based typing. Results and caveats for the whole study, not just this receptor: The amount of clinical and demographic metadata varied by source and participant and was provided uncurated.

Whole blood was collected in K2EDTA tubes by collaborating institutions according to the institutions' own protocols. Collaborator samples were shipped for TCRbeta analysis as frozen whole blood, isolated PBMCs, or DNA extracted from either sample type. TCRbeta CDR3 regions were amplified from genomic DNA by means of the immunoSEQ Assay, a bias-controlled multiplex PCR. The authors' analysis ran thus. Nucleated cell counts per sample were estimated from amplification of reference gene primers within the assay. To quantify the absolute abundance of each unique TCRbeta CDR3 rearrangement, sequence reads were collapsed and filtered. For each sample, productive Simpson clonality was calculated as the square root of Simpson's diversity index across productive rearrangements. TCRdb re-hosts the immuneACCESS table, in-frame sequences only. Its copies lack some clones; in the studies checked, an unresolved V gene accounts for under half of them, and the cause for the rest is not known. The V and J calls and clone size come from that table; D and trimming were worked out from the DNA. The sample table lists 85,000 to 95,000 clones, about 89% of them with a count of one. Of the sample, approximately 7.4% falls within the top ten clones.

This receptor was identified in a human donor with acute or convalescent COVID-19. The donor label of this sample is uncertain. The sequencing sample was made of peripheral blood. The sequence is built from TRBV6-5 and TRBJ2-7, with TRBD1 perhaps the D gene, on 5 matching bases. At the DNA level, the sequence is TGTGCCAGCAGTTCGACGACAGTCTTCTACGAGCAGTACTTC. It encodes CASSSTTVFYEQYF.